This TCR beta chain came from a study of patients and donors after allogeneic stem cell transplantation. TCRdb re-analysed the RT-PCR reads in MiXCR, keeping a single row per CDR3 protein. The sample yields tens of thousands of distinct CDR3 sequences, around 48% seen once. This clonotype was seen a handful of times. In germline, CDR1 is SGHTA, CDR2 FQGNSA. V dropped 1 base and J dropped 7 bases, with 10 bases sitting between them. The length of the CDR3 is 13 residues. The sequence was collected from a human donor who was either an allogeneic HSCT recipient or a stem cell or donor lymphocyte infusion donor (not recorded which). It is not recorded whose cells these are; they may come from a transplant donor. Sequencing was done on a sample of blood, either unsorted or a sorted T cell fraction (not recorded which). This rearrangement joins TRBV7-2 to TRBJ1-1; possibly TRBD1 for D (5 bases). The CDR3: CASSLDGADEAFF. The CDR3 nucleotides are TGTGCCAGCAGCTTAGACGGGGCAGATGAAGCTTTCTTT.